The 30 T cell receptor beta chains in this list originate from one sample, sequenced in a study of cytomegalovirus exposure and HLA in healthy donors. A multiplex PCR was run with 60 Vbeta primers and 13 Jbeta primers. Using immunoSEQ multiplex PCR, the repertoire was profiled, and TCRdb retains in-frame clones only, with some absent. The sample yields almost 85,000 clones, around 78% seen once. Sequencing was done on a sample of PBMCs. These receptors came from a male donor in good health and CMV-seropositive.

The chain couples TRBV2 to TRBJ2-1; the match to TRBD2 covers 14 bases. The germline gives CDR1 SNHLY, CDR2 FYNNEI. After removal of 10 bases from V and 5 bases from J, the junction contained 25 bases not matched to a gene. This CDR3 contains 21 residues. This chain's CDR3 is CATIRDRGLATSGRGHNEQFF. The CDR3 DNA is TGTGCCACGATCCGGGACAGGGGGCTCGCGACTAGCGGGAGGGGGCACAATGAGCAGTTCTTC.

This rearrangement joins TRBV18 to TRBJ2-7, with D tentatively TRBD2 (5 bases). Germline lookup yields CDR1 KGHSH and CDR2 LQKENI. V lost 4 bases, J lost 2 bases, and 18 bases lay in between. This CDR3 region has 16 residues. This CDR3 is CASSLGGAKSTYEQYF. DNA of the CDR3: TGTGCCAGCTCACTTGGAGGTGCCAAAAGTACCTACGAGCAGTACTTC.

This chain links TRBV7-2 with TRBJ2-1; 12 positions match TRBD2. The CDR3 is 17 amino acids. In germline, CDR1 is SGHTA, CDR2 FQGNSA. V was clipped by 1 base and J by 0 bases; unmatched bases: 1. The DNA for the CDR3 is TGTGCCAGCAGCTTAGAGGGACTAGCGGGCTCCTACAATGAGCAGTTCTTC. Translation gives CASSLEGLAGSYNEQFF.

This chain links TRBV6-5 with TRBJ2-5, with D unclear. The CDR3 extends over 14 amino acids. V was trimmed by 0 bases and J by 0 bases, leaving 5 bases between them. Germline-derived CDR1 and CDR2 are MNHEY and SVGAGI. CDR3 nucleotide sequence: TGTGCCAGCAGTTACTCTCAGTACCAAGAGACCCAGTACTTC. Amino acid sequence: CASSYSQYQETQYF.

CDR3 sequence (DNA): TGTGCCAGTAGTATAGGAAGGCACGGGGACATTCAGTACTTC. Protein sequence: CASSIGRHGDIQYF. J is TRBJ2-4 and V is TRBV19, with a weak D call TRBD2 (5 bases). The germline CDR1 and CDR2 sequences are LNHDA and SQIVND (reference sequence). V was clipped by 1 base and J by 8 bases, with 12 bases between them. The CDR3 is 14 residues long.

The chain uses TRBV5-1 and TRBJ1-2; 8 positions agree with TRBD1. The V gene end was trimmed by 3 bases and the J gene end by 5 bases; junction bases not matched to a gene: 9. This CDR3 spans 15 amino acids. Germline CDR1 reads SGHRS; CDR2 reads YFSETQ. The CDR3 DNA is TGCGCCAGCAGCTCCCCGTTAACAGGGGGGTATGGCTACACCTTC. This encodes CASSSPLTGGYGYTF.

There are a few counts of this clone. This chain uses TRBV27 with TRBJ2-1; 8 nucleotides align to TRBD2. CDR1 and CDR2 (germline): MNHEY, SMNVEV (reference sequence). The CDR3 covers 15 residues. V lost 5 bases and J lost 0; bases outside the gene matches: 3. CDR3 DNA sequence: TGTGCCAGCAGTACACTAGCGGACTCCTACAATGAGCAGTTCTTC. This gives the protein CASSTLADSYNEQFF.

This clone came up a few times. The gene calls are TRBV5-4 and TRBJ2-7; TRBD1 matches at 9 bases. The CDR3 sequence is 15 residues long. The germline V gene encodes CDR1 SGHNT and CDR2 YYREEE (reference sequence). The junction had 4 bases not matched to a gene; V was cut back by 0 bases and J by 3 bases. The CDR3, as DNA: TGTGCCAGCAGCTTGGGCGGGACAGGGTTCTACGAGCAGTACTTC. This translates into CASSLGGTGFYEQYF. The variable domain in full, completed from reference TRBV5-4 and TRBJ2-7, reads ETGVTQSPTHLIKTRGQQVTLRCSSQSGHNTVSWYQQALGQGPQFIFQYYREEENGRGNFPPRFSGLQFPNYSSELNVNALELDDSALYLCASSLGGTGFYEQYFGPGTRLTVT.

This clone was seen many times. This chain uses TRBV19 with TRBJ2-1, with TRBD1 identical over 9 bases. CDR1 is LNHDA, CDR2 SQIVND, per germline (reference sequence). V lost 6 bases and J lost 6; bases outside the gene matches: 9. This CDR3 is built from 15 residues. The CDR3 nucleotides are TGTGCCAGTAGGGCCCGGGGACAGGGCAGCAATGAGCAGTTCTTC. Translating it yields CASRARGQGSNEQFF.

This chain links TRBV7-2 with TRBJ2-1; the match to TRBD2 covers 9 bases. The V and J ends lost 0 bases and 7 bases, in that order; junction bases with no gene match: 16. The CDR3 has 19 amino acids. CDR1 SGHTA and CDR2 FQGNSA come from the germline V gene. The CDR3: CASSLARGSGRWGWNEQFF. CDR3 DNA sequence: TGTGCCAGCAGCTTAGCGCGGGGTAGCGGGAGATGGGGCTGGAATGAGCAGTTCTTC.

Comments on this clone: Other DNA sequences of this sample code for an identical CDR3. In DNA, the CDR3 is TGCGCCAGCAGCTTGGCCTCGGGCGGGCTCACAGATACGCAGTATTTT. Its translation is CASSLASGGLTDTQYF. J is TRBJ2-3 and V is TRBV5-1, with TRBD2 as a possible D gene (5 bases). The CDR3 totals 16 residues. Deletions cut 0 bases from V and 2 bases from J, with 13 bases between. Germline V lookup: CDR1 SGHRS, CDR2 YFSETQ.

This clone was detected only once. The chain links TRBV7-9 to TRBJ1-1, with 8 bases matching TRBD1. The CDR3 extends over 15 amino acids. With V trimmed by 6 bases and J by 1 base, 7 bases remained unmatched. CDR1 is SEHNR, CDR2 FQNEAQ, per germline (reference sequence). CDR3 amino acids: CASSPDRGRNTEAFF. The CDR3 DNA sequence: TGTGCCAGCAGTCCCGACAGGGGCCGGAACACTGAAGCTTTCTTT.

The chain joins TRBV27 to TRBJ2-7; 9 nucleotides agree with TRBD2. There are 14 residues in the CDR3. Germline loops: CDR1 MNHEY, CDR2 SMNVEV (reference sequence). The J segment lost 6 bases and the V segment lost 0 bases, leaving 3 bases of the junction unmatched. CDR3 protein: CASSLSSGRGEQYF. CDR3 bases: TGTGCCAGCAGTTTATCTAGCGGGAGAGGCGAGCAGTACTTC.

This chain connects TRBV5-1 to TRBJ2-1, with 9 bases matching TRBD2. V shed 0 bases and J 7 bases; nucleotides not matched to a gene: 5. CDR3 length equals 15 residues. Germline V gives CDR1 SGHRS, CDR2 YFSETQ. For the CDR3, the DNA is TGCGCCAGCAGCTTGGGAGTTAGCGGGAGTAATGAGCAGTTCTTC. Residues: CASSLGVSGSNEQFF.

V gene TRBV15 combines with J gene TRBJ2-1; 7 bases are a match to TRBD2. The CDR3 extends over 14 amino acids. V shed 7 bases, J shed 3 bases, and the junction held 6 bases outside the gene matches. Germline values: CDR1 LNHNV, CDR2 YYDKDF (reference sequence). The CDR3 DNA is TGTGCCACCACCAACGGACTAGTCTACAATGAGCAGTTCTTC. It translates to CATTNGLVYNEQFF.

The chain joins TRBV29-1 to TRBJ2-3, with 7 bases that match TRBD2. Germline V gives CDR1 SQVTM, CDR2 ANQGSEA. The CDR3 is 15 amino acids. Trimming removed 4 bases from V and 1 base from J; junction bases left unmatched: 8. The CDR3 DNA reads as TGCAGCGTTGTACTAGCGCCGCTTGGCACAGATACGCAGTATTTT. Encoded protein: CSVVLAPLGTDTQYF.

The CDR3 coding sequence is TGCACCAGCAGCCAAGAGTCCCGGGACTCTAATTACAATGAGCAGTTCTTC. Translated, it gives CTSSQESRDSNYNEQFF. V gene TRBV1 combines with J gene TRBJ2-1; the DNA was not compared with TRBD2, the D call given in the table. TRBV1 is described as a pseudogene. The CDR3 consists of 17 residues.

This chain links TRBV12-5 with TRBJ2-3; D is undetermined. The CDR3 is 11 residues long. CDR1 and CDR2 from the germline V gene are LGHNT and FRNRAP. Trimming cost V 6 bases and J 4 bases, with 5 bases left between them. The CDR3 spells CASGRSDTQYF. CDR3 nucleotide sequence: TGTGCTAGTGGCCGGTCAGATACGCAGTATTTT.

This clone turned up a few times. V usage is TRBV27 and J usage is TRBJ2-1, with 7 bases aligning to TRBD2. The CDR3 consists of 15 residues. Germline V gives CDR1 MNHEY, CDR2 SMNVEV (reference sequence). V was clipped by 3 bases and J by 6 bases; unmatched bases: 8. The CDR3 sequence is CASSFNLAELNEQFF. The CDR3 DNA sequence: TGTGCCAGCAGTTTTAACCTAGCGGAACTCAATGAGCAGTTCTTC.

This chain joins TRBV14 and TRBJ2-5, with D perhaps matching TRBD2 (6 bases). Deletions cut 1 base from V and 0 bases from J, with 9 bases between. Germline V lookup: CDR1 SGHDN, CDR2 FVKESK. The CDR3 runs to 15 residues. The CDR3 spells CASSQASVYQETQYF. The DNA for the CDR3 is TGTGCCAGCAGCCAAGCTAGCGTCTACCAAGAGACCCAGTACTTC.

The V gene is TRBV10-3, the J gene TRBJ2-3; no clear D. V gave up 4 bases and J gave up 4 bases, with 3 bases separating them. CDR3 length: 11 residues. Per the germline V gene, CDR1 is ENHRY and CDR2 is SYGVKD. The chain's CDR3 is CAISGADTQYF. In DNA form, the CDR3 reads TGTGCCATCAGTGGCGCAGATACGCAGTATTTT.

In regard to this clone: At one end, the junction sequence differs from germline, possibly due to a read error. V gene TRBV11-2 combines with J gene TRBJ2-7, with a weak D call TRBD1 (5 bases). CDR1 SGHAT and CDR2 FQNNGV come from the germline V gene. The CDR3 sequence is 16 residues long. CDR3 coding DNA: TGTGCCAGCAGCCCAGGTAGGGGTCAACCTAACTACGGGCAGTACTTC. Amino acids: CASSPGRGQPNYGQYF.

V gene TRBV5-4 combines with J gene TRBJ2-7; 7 nucleotides agree with TRBD1. The CDR3 loop spans 13 amino acids. The germline V gene has CDR1 SGHNT and CDR2 YYREEE (reference sequence). The trim removed 7 bases at V and 0 bases at J, leaving 4 bases unmatched. DNA of the CDR3: TGTGCCAGCGGCCGACAGGGCTCCTACGAGCAGTACTTC. It is translated as CASGRQGSYEQYF. The full variable domain, its missing parts supplied by reference TRBV5-4 and TRBJ2-7, is ETGVTQSPTHLIKTRGQQVTLRCSSQSGHNTVSWYQQALGQGPQFIFQYYREEENGRGNFPPRFSGLQFPNYSSELNVNALELDDSALYLCASGRQGSYEQYFGPGTRLTVT.

V usage is TRBV2 and J usage is TRBJ2-6, with D possibly TRBD2 on 5 matching bases. The CDR3 totals 15 residues. The germline CDR1 and CDR2 sequences are SNHLY and FYNNEI. Trimming took 6 bases from V and 0 from J, leaving 9 bases between them. CDR3 sequence: CASRADPSGANVLTF. Here the CDR3 DNA reads TGTGCCAGCAGAGCGGACCCCTCTGGGGCCAACGTCCTGACTTTC.

This clone has a handful of counts. The chain carries TRBV18 and TRBJ1-4, with D possibly matching TRBD1 (6 bases). Per germline, CDR1 KGHSH and CDR2 LQKENI. Trimming pared 6 bases from V and 3 bases from J, leaving 11 bases between. This CDR3 has 14 residues. In nucleotides, the CDR3 is TGTGCCAGCTCCCAACAGGGTGCTAATGAAAAACTGTTTTTT. This gives the protein CASSQQGANEKLFF.

The V gene is TRBV5-1, the J gene TRBJ2-1; 8 nucleotides agree with TRBD2. The CDR3 consists of 18 residues. Germline CDR1 SGHRS, CDR2 YFSETQ. V lost 0 bases, J lost 5 bases, and 13 bases stayed unmatched. CDR3 amino acids: CASSLAPRSGGLNNEQFF. The CDR3 DNA reads TGCGCCAGCAGCTTGGCCCCCCGCAGCGGGGGACTTAACAATGAGCAGTTCTTC.

The chain has TRBV6-6 and TRBJ2-1; 12 bases agree with TRBD2. Trimming cost V 4 bases and J 4 bases; bases outside gene matches: 5. The length of the CDR3 is 16 residues. Germline CDR1 MNHNY, CDR2 SVGAGI (reference sequence). In DNA form, the CDR3 reads TGTGCCAGCAGTTCGACTAGCGGGAGTTCTTACAATGAGCAGTTCTTC. Amino acids: CASSSTSGSSYNEQFF.

The chain joins TRBV5-4 to TRBJ1-1; 9 nucleotides line up with TRBD1. V lost 4 bases, J lost 3 bases, and 7 bases stayed unmatched. The germline CDR1 and CDR2 sequences are SGHNT and YYREEE (reference sequence). The CDR3 loop spans 15 amino acids. The CDR3 sequence: CASSPPGQGYTEAFF. The CDR3 DNA reads as TGTGCCAGCAGCCCACCGGGACAGGGTTACACTGAAGCTTTCTTT. The complete variable domain, with remaining parts taken from reference TRBV5-4 and TRBJ1-1, reads ETGVTQSPTHLIKTRGQQVTLRCSSQSGHNTVSWYQQALGQGPQFIFQYYREEENGRGNFPPRFSGLQFPNYSSELNVNALELDDSALYLCASSPPGQGYTEAFFGQGTRLTVV.

The chain carries TRBV5-6 and TRBJ2-7; 11 bases agree with TRBD1. Unmatched junction bases numbered 14, after V lost 4 bases and J lost 5 bases. The germline V gene encodes CDR1 SGHDT and CDR2 YYEEEE. CDR3 size: 17 residues. The CDR3 nucleotides are TGTGCCAGCAGCCTGGGGACGAAAGGACAGGGGGCCCACGAGCAGTACTTC. It translates to CASSLGTKGQGAHEQYF.

This clone has a handful of counts. The J gene is TRBJ1-4, the V gene TRBV5-1, with a tentative D call TRBD1 (5 bases). Trimming cost V 5 bases and J 7 bases, with 12 bases left between them. CDR1 and CDR2 from the germline V gene are SGHRS and YFSETQ. The CDR3 runs 13 residues. Here the CDR3 DNA reads TGCGCCAGCAGGCCAAGAACAGGTGAAAAACTGTTTTTT. Residues: CASRPRTGEKLFF.